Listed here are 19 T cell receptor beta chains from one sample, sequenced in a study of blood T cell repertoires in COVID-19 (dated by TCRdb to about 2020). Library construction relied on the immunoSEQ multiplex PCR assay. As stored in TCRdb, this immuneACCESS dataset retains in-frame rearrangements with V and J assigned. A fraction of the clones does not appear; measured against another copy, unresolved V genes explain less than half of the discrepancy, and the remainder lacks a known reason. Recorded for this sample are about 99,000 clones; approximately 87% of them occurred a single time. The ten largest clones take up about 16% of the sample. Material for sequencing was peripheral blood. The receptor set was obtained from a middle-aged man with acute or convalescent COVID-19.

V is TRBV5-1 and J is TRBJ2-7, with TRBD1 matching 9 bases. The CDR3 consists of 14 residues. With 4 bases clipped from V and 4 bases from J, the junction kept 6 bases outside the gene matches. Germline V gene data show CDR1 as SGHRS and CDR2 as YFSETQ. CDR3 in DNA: TGCGCCAGCAGCCCAGGACAGGGGTATTACGAGCAGTACTTC. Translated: CASSPGQGYYEQYF.

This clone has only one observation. For the CDR3, the DNA is TGTGCCAGCAGCTTGGCCGGAGGACTTAACACCGGGGAGCTGTTTTTT. Translating gives CASSLAGGLNTGELFF. This chain links TRBV5-4 with TRBJ2-2; D possibly corresponds to TRBD2 (5 bases). The CDR3 length is 16 residues. Trimming shortened V by 0 bases and J by 2 bases, and 11 bases separated the two germline ends. Germline V gene sequence: CDR1 SGHNT, CDR2 YYREEE (reference sequence).

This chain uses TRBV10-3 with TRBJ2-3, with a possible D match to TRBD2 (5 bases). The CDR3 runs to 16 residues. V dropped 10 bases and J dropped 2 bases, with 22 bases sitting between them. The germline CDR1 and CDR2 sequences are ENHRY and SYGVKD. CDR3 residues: CATTLSGRRATDTQYF. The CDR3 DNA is TGTGCCACCACCCTGAGTGGGAGAAGGGCCACAGATACGCAGTATTTT.

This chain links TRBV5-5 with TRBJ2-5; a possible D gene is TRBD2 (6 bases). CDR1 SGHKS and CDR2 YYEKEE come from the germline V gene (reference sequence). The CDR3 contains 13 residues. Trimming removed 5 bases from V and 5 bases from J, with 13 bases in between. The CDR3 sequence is CASRTGGGETQYF. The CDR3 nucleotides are TGTGCCAGCAGAACCGGTGGGGGGGAGACCCAGTACTTC.

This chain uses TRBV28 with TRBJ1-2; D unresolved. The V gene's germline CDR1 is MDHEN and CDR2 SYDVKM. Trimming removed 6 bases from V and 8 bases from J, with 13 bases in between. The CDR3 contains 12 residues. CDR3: CASSPSPRGYTF. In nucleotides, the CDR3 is TGTGCCAGCAGCCCGTCCCCGAGGGGCTACACCTTC.

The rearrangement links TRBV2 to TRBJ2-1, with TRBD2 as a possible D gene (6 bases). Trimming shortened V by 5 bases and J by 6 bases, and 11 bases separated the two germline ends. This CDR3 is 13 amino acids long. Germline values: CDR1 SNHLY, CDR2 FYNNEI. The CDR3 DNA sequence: TGTGCCAGCAGTACCGGGACTTTCAATGAGCAGTTCTTC. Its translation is CASSTGTFNEQFF. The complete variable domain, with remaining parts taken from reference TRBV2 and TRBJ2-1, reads EPEVTQTPSHQVTQMGQEVILRCVPISNHLYFYWYRQILGQKVEFLVSFYNNEISEKSEIFDDQFSVERPDGSNFTLKIRSTKLEDSAMYFCASSTGTFNEQFFGPGTRLTVL.

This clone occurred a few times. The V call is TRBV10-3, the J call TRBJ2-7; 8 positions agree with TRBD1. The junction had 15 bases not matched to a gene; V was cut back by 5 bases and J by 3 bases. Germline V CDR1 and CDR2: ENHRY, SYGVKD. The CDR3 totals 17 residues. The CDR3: CAISSRQGQRPNYEQYF. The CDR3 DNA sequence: TGTGCCATCAGTAGTCGACAGGGGCAGCGGCCAAACTACGAGCAGTACTTC.

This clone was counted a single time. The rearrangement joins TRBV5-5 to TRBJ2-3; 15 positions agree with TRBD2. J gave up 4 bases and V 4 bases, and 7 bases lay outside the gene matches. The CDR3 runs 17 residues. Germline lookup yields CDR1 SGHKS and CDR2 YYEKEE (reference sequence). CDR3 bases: TGTGCCAGCAGCCCGAGGGGACTAGCGGGAGGATCAGATACGCAGTATTTT. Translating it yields CASSPRGLAGGSDTQYF.

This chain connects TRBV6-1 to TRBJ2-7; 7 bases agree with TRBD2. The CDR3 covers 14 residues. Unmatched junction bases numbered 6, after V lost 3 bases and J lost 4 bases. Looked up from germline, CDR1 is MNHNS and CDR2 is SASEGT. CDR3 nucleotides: TGTGCCAGCAGTGAGACTAGCTTCGGGTACGAGCAGTACTTC. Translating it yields CASSETSFGYEQYF.

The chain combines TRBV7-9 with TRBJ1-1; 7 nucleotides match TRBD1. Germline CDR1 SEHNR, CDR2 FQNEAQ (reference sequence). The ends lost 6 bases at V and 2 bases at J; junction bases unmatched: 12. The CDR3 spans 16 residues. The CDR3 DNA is TGTGCCAGCAGACCCATGCCCGGGACAGCCAACACTGAAGCTTTCTTT. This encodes CASRPMPGTANTEAFF.

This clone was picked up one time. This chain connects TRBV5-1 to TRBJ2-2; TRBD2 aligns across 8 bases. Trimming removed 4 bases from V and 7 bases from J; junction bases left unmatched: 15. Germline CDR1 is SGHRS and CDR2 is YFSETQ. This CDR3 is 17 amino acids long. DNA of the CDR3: TGCGCCAGCAGCCTCCTTTCCGGGAGGGCCTTGGTCGGGGAGCTGTTTTTT. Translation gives CASSLLSGRALVGELFF.

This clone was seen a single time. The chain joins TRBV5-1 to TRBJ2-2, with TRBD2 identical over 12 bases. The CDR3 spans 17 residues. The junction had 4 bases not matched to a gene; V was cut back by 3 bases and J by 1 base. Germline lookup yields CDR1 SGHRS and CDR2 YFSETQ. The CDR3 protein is CASSSMTSGGNTGELFF. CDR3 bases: TGCGCCAGCAGCTCGATGACTAGCGGGGGGAACACCGGGGAGCTGTTTTTT. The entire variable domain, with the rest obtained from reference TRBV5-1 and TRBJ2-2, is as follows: KAGVTQTPRYLIKTRGQQVTLSCSPISGHRSVSWYQQTPGQGLQFLFEYFSETQRNKGNFPGRFSGRQFSNSRSEMNVSTLELGDSALYLCASSSMTSGGNTGELFFGEGSRLTVL.

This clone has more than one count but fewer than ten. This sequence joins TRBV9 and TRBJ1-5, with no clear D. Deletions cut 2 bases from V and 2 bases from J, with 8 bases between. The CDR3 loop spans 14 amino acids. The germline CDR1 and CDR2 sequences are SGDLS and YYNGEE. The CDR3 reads CASSVDGGNQPQHF. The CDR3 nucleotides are TGTGCCAGCAGCGTCGACGGAGGCAATCAGCCCCAGCATTTT.

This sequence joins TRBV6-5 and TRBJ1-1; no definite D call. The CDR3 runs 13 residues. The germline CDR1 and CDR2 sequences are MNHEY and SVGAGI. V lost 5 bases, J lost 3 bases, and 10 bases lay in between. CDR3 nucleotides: TGTGCCAGCAGTCAGGTATCTCACACTGAAGCTTTCTTT. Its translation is CASSQVSHTEAFF.

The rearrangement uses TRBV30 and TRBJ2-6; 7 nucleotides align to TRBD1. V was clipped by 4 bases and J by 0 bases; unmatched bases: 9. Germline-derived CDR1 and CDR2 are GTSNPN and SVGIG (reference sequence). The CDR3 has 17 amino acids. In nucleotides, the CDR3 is TGTGCCTGGACCCTCAGGGGGTTGAGCTCTGGGGCCAACGTCCTGACTTTC. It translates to CAWTLRGLSSGANVLTF.

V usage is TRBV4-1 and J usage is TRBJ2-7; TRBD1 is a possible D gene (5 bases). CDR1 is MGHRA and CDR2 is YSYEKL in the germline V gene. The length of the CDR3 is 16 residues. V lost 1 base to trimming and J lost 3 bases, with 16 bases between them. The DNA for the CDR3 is TGCGCCAGCAGCCAAGGTAAACAGGAGAGGTACTACGAGCAGTACTTC. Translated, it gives CASSQGKQERYYEQYF.

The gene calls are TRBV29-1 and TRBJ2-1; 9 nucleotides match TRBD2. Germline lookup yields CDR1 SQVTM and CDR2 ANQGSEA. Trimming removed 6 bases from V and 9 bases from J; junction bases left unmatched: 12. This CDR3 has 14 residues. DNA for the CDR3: TGCAGCGTCTCAACTAGCGGGTCTTGGAGTGAGCAGTTCTTC. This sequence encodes CSVSTSGSWSEQFF.

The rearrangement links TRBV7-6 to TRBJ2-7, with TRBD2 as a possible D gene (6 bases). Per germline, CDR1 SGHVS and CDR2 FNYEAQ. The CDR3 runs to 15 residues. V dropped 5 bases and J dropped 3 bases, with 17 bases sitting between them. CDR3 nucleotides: TGTGCCAGCAGCATTCAAAGGGGACTCGGCTACGAGCAGTACTTC. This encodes CASSIQRGLGYEQYF.

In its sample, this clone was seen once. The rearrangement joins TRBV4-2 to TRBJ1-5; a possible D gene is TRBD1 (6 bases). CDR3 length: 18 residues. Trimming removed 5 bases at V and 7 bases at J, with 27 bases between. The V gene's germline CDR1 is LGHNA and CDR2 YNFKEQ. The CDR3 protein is CASSASTLPTGSEQPQHF. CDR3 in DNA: TGTGCCAGCAGCGCCTCGACCTTACCTACAGGGTCGGAGCAGCCCCAGCATTTT.